One sample yielded the 5 T cell receptor beta chains listed below, sequenced in a study of blood T cell repertoires in COVID-19 (dated by TCRdb to 2020 to 2021). The library was built by means of the immunoSEQ multiplex PCR assay. TCRdb stores this immuneACCESS table with in-frame sequences only. Part of the clones is absent; in the studies checked, under half of the shortfall reflects unresolved V genes, and no reason is known for the rest. The table for this sample lists 150,000 to 200,000 clones; approximately 84% of them were counted only once. The ten largest clones capture 5.6% of the sample. The sequencing input was PBMCs or T cells enriched from blood (not recorded which). These receptors came from a woman in her 40s with acute COVID-19.

This clone was counted a single time. V and J are TRBV12-5 and TRBJ1-5, with TRBD1 matching over 8 bases. With 0 bases clipped from V and 6 bases from J, the junction kept 7 bases outside the gene matches. This CDR3 contains 16 residues. Germline V lookup: CDR1 LGHNT, CDR2 FRNRAP. CDR3 region: CASGLVHGQGSQPQHF. For the CDR3, the DNA is TGTGCTAGTGGTTTGGTCCACGGACAGGGAAGTCAGCCCCAGCATTTT.

This clone was counted a single time. This rearrangement joins TRBV4-1 to TRBJ1-2, with a tentative D call TRBD1 (5 bases). Germline CDR1 and CDR2: MGHRA and YSYEKL. V gave up 1 base and J gave up 5 bases, with 14 bases separating them. The CDR3 covers 15 residues. The CDR3 coding sequence is TGCGCCAGCAGCCAAGGATGGGGCGGGGATTATGGCTACACCTTC. This translates into CASSQGWGGDYGYTF.

The gene calls are TRBV28 and TRBJ1-4; possibly TRBD1 for D (6 bases). CDR3 size: 16 residues. CDR1 is MDHEN, CDR2 SYDVKM, per germline. V was clipped by 5 bases and J by 3 bases, with 16 bases between them. The DNA of the CDR3 is TGTGCCAGCAGTGGTGGGGGGGCGGTATCTAATGAAAAACTGTTTTTT. Protein sequence: CASSGGGAVSNEKLFF.

This clone was detected once. The chain uses TRBV6-5 and TRBJ1-2; D is possibly TRBD1 (6 bases). Trimming took off 0 bases at V and 8 bases at J, with 13 bases between the two ends. The CDR3 extends over 14 amino acids. Germline-derived CDR1 and CDR2 are MNHEY and SVGAGI. CDR3 loop: CASSYSGGRSGYTF. CDR3 nucleotides: TGTGCCAGCAGTTACTCGGGGGGGCGCTCGGGCTACACCTTC.

There are a few counts of this clone. The V call is TRBV6-1, the J call TRBJ2-3, with a tentative D call TRBD2 (6 bases). V lost 2 bases and J lost 2, with 17 bases in between. This CDR3 is 17 amino acids long. Per germline, CDR1 MNHNS and CDR2 SASEGT. CDR3 coding DNA: TGTGCCAGCAGTGAACGGGAAGCTAGCGCCTTCACAGATACGCAGTATTTT. This encodes CASSEREASAFTDTQYF.